The subject of this entry is one TCR beta chain. Its target is unknown. These data are taken from a study of T cells expressing NK-cell markers. Background on the study: Sorted T-cell subsets CD3+CD56+NKG2C+, CD3+CD56+NKG2C- and CD3+CD56-NKG2C+ were TCR beta-sequenced. The eight sequenced donors comprised seven who were HCMV-seropositive and one who was seronegative.

This CDR3 spans 16 amino acids. Germline V gives CDR1 MNHNS, CDR2 SASEGT. After re-calling the 5' RACE reads, TCRdb lists one entry per CDR3 protein, DNA absent. Its clone listing holds hundreds of thousands of distinct CDR3 sequences. The study, taken as a whole, reports: Uncertainty persisted over the HCMV specificity of expanded NKG2C+ T cell clones. A range of roughly 1.0-8% of CD8+ T cells consisted of dominant NKG2C+ clonotypes in six donors.

Sequenced input: blood T cells: a sorted CD56 or NKG2C T cell subset, CD4+ or CD8+ T cells, or bulk PBMC T cells (not recorded which). This receptor was obtained from a man between 18 and 29 years old in good health. This chain uses TRBV6-1 with TRBJ1-2; the D call of TRBD1 rests on TCRdb alone, since no DNA is present to check it. CDR3 region: CASLTPGWGETYGYTF.